One and the same sample provided the 32 T cell receptor beta chains below, sequenced in a study of shared clonotypes between healthy human individuals. Positively selected for CCR7, the CD45RO-negative cells used as naive CD8 cells excluded terminally differentiated effector memory CD45RA+ cells. Produced via immunoSEQ multiplex PCR; TCRdb's table is partial and in-frame only. The repertoire consists of about 2.1 million clones, with around 93% occurring once and the leading ten covering under 2%. The sample taken for sequencing was naive CD8+ T cells from PBMCs. Every receptor here comes from a man aged 18 to 35 in good health. Some clones in this sample may be carry-over from other donors' samples.

The rearrangement joins TRBV6-5 to TRBJ1-5; no reliable D call. V was cut by 7 bases and J by 5 bases, with 3 bases left in between. Germline V gene sequence: CDR1 MNHEY, CDR2 SVGAGI. This CDR3 spans 10 amino acids. Here the CDR3 reads CASNYQPQHF. CDR3 DNA sequence: TGTGCCAGCAATTATCAGCCCCAGCATTTT.

The chain joins TRBV5-8 to TRBJ2-7, with D possibly being TRBD2 (6 bases). The length of the CDR3 is 14 residues. Germline V lookup: CDR1 SGHTS, CDR2 YDEGEE. The ends were cut back, 0 bases at V and 3 bases at J, with 10 bases in the middle. CDR3 sequence reads: CASSLGGVGYEQYF. DNA for the CDR3: TGTGCCAGCAGCTTGGGGGGGGTTGGCTACGAGCAGTACTTC.

V usage is TRBV2 and J usage is TRBJ2-1, with 10 positions matching TRBD1. The V gene's germline CDR1 is SNHLY and CDR2 FYNNEI. This CDR3 has 13 residues. V was clipped by 9 bases and J by 9 bases; unmatched bases: 8. CDR3: CARRDRGEGEQFF. DNA for the CDR3: TGTGCCAGGAGGGACAGGGGAGAAGGTGAGCAGTTCTTC.

The chain employs TRBV7-9 and TRBJ1-1; D not certain. CDR1 and CDR2 from the germline V gene are SEHNR and FQNEAQ (reference sequence). Between the trimmed V and J ends, which lost 0 bases and 0 bases, there was a span of 8 bases. The CDR3 extends over 15 amino acids. The CDR3 DNA is TGTGCCAGCAGCTTAGCTCCAGTCCTGAACACTGAAGCTTTCTTT. Translating gives CASSLAPVLNTEAFF.

V and J are TRBV9 and TRBJ1-2, with D perhaps TRBD1 (5 bases). CDR3 length: 14 residues. Trimming stripped 3 bases from V and 4 bases from J, with 13 bases between. CDR1 is SGDLS, CDR2 YYNGEE, per germline. The DNA for the CDR3 is TGTGCCAGCAGCGAGGGTGGGGGAATCTATGGCTACACCTTC. Its translation: CASSEGGGIYGYTF.

The chain has TRBV5-1 and TRBJ2-7, with TRBD2 matching 13 bases. CDR1 and CDR2 from the germline V gene are SGHRS and YFSETQ. CDR3 size: 16 residues. Trimming at V came to 3 bases and at J to 2 bases, leaving 5 bases not matched to a gene. CDR3 bases: TGCGCCAGCAGCTGGGATACTAGCGGGAGGGCCTACGAGCAGTACTTC. It specifies CASSWDTSGRAYEQYF. The complete variable domain, with remaining parts taken from reference TRBV5-1 and TRBJ2-7, reads KAGVTQTPRYLIKTRGQQVTLSCSPISGHRSVSWYQQTPGQGLQFLFEYFSETQRNKGNFPGRFSGRQFSNSRSEMNVSTLELGDSALYLCASSWDTSGRAYEQYFGPGTRLTVT.

This chain joins TRBV14 and TRBJ2-1; 9 bases are shared with TRBD2. Trimming at V came to 4 bases and at J to 10 bases, leaving 11 bases not matched to a gene. Germline V CDR1 and CDR2: SGHDN, FVKESK. The CDR3 runs to 15 residues. CDR3 coding DNA: TGTGCCAGCAGCCCAGGGCCGGGACTAGCATTCGAGCAGTTCTTC. It yields the protein CASSPGPGLAFEQFF. The full variable domain, in which reference TRBV14 and TRBJ2-1 provide the parts outside the CDR3, is EAGVTQFPSHSVIEKGQTVTLRCDPISGHDNLYWYRRVMGKEIKFLLHFVKESKQDESGMPNNRFLAERTGGTYSTLKVQPAELEDSGVYFCASSPGPGLAFEQFFGPGTRLTVL.

On this clone itself: Other DNA variants within this sample encode the same CDR3. J is TRBJ2-1 and V is TRBV6-5; no definite D call. This CDR3 comprises 13 residues. Germline CDR1 is MNHEY and CDR2 is SVGAGI. Trimming cost V 3 bases and J 4 bases, with 7 bases left between them. CDR3 bases: TGTGCCAGCAGTTATCGCAGTTACAATGAGCAGTTCTTC. Its protein product is CASSYRSYNEQFF.

The V and J genes are TRBV19 and TRBJ2-1, with D perhaps matching TRBD2 (6 bases). Trimming left V 10 bases short and J 12 bases short, with 16 bases between. The germline CDR1 and CDR2 sequences are LNHDA and SQIVND (reference sequence). This CDR3 is 11 amino acids long. CDR3 amino acids: CATRRDGRQFF. CDR3 in DNA: TGTGCCACCCGGCGGGATGGAAGGCAGTTCTTC. Drawing the rest from reference TRBV19 and TRBJ2-1, the complete variable domain is DGGITQSPKYLFRKEGQNVTLSCEQNLNHDAMYWYRQDPGQGLRLIYYSQIVNDFQKGDIAEGYSVSREKKESFPLTVTSAQKNPTAFYLCATRRDGRQFFGPGTRLTVL.

The V gene is TRBV7-9, the J gene TRBJ2-5; possibly TRBD2 for D (5 bases). From germline, CDR1 is SEHNR and CDR2 FQNEAQ (reference sequence). The CDR3 totals 14 residues. V was trimmed by 2 bases and J by 5 bases, leaving 12 bases between them. CDR3 sequence: CASSLKEWEETQYF. In nucleotides, the CDR3 is TGTGCCAGCAGCTTAAAGGAGTGGGAGGAGACCCAGTACTTC.

The V and J genes are TRBV15 and TRBJ2-3, with a weak D call TRBD2 (5 bases). V was trimmed by 0 bases and J by 1 base, leaving 5 bases between them. There are 14 residues in the CDR3. The germline CDR1 and CDR2 sequences are LNHNV and YYDKDF (reference sequence). The CDR3 loop is CATSRDGGTDTQYF. Here the CDR3 DNA reads TGTGCCACCAGCAGAGACGGGGGCACAGATACGCAGTATTTT.

This chain connects TRBV7-2 to TRBJ2-7, with D hard to call. V lost 3 bases and J 2 bases, leaving 14 bases between the germline ends. The germline CDR1 and CDR2 sequences are SGHTA and FQGNSA. The CDR3 consists of 15 residues. CDR3 nucleotide sequence: TGTGCCAGCAGCTTTTACCCCGAGAAAGCCTACGAGCAGTACTTC. The encoded protein is CASSFYPEKAYEQYF.

The chain couples TRBV15 to TRBJ1-5, with D unresolved. Trimming took 5 bases from V and 4 from J, leaving 18 bases between them. Germline CDR1 is LNHNV and CDR2 is YYDKDF (reference sequence). The CDR3 sequence is 16 residues long. The CDR3 DNA sequence: TGTGCCACCAGCCGCGGCCCCCGGGGTTATAATCAGCCCCAGCATTTT. It is translated as CATSRGPRGYNQPQHF.

The genes are TRBV18 and TRBJ2-2; D perhaps matches TRBD1 (7 bases). The CDR3 has 16 residues. V gave up 2 bases and J gave up 3 bases, with 13 bases separating them. Germline V lookup: CDR1 KGHSH, CDR2 LQKENI. This CDR3 is CASSPDGGGHTGELFF. The CDR3 DNA is TGTGCCAGCTCACCAGATGGAGGGGGCCACACCGGGGAGCTGTTTTTT.

The chain is built from TRBV4-3 and TRBJ1-2; D is ambiguous. Deletions cut 0 bases from V and 7 bases from J, with 21 bases between. Per germline, CDR1 LGHNA and CDR2 YSLEER. CDR3 length: 17 residues. This CDR3 reads CASSQDFLAAFAGGYTF. Written as DNA, the CDR3 is TGCGCCAGCAGCCAAGATTTTTTGGCGGCTTTTGCCGGTGGCTACACCTTC.

V usage is TRBV4-3 and J usage is TRBJ2-1, with D uncertain. V lost 4 bases and J lost 7, with 14 bases in between. The CDR3 contains 14 residues. Germline V CDR1 and CDR2: LGHNA, YSLEER. The CDR3 here is CASSLQILRNEQFF. The CDR3, as DNA: TGCGCCAGCAGCCTACAAATTTTGAGGAATGAGCAGTTCTTC.

The DNA for the CDR3 is TGTGCCAGCAGCCCGCAGGGACTTCTATACAATGAGCAGTTCTTC. This encodes CASSPQGLLYNEQFF. The chain recombines TRBV11-2 with TRBJ2-1, with D tentatively TRBD2 (6 bases). V was clipped by 5 bases and J by 4 bases, with 15 bases between them. The CDR3 loop spans 15 amino acids. Germline V gene sequence: CDR1 SGHAT, CDR2 FQNNGV.

In this sample, this clone turned up once. The chain combines TRBV10-2 with TRBJ2-1; 9 positions agree with TRBD2. With 5 bases clipped from V and 9 bases from J, the junction kept 8 bases outside the gene matches. The CDR3 is made up of 14 amino acids. Germline V gives CDR1 WSHSY, CDR2 SAAADI. The CDR3 DNA sequence: TGCGCCAGCAGTACGGGACTAGCAATGGGTGAGCAGTTCTTC. As protein: CASSTGLAMGEQFF.

V and J are TRBV6-1 and TRBJ2-7; 7 positions agree with TRBD1. V was clipped by 6 bases and J by 3 bases; unmatched bases: 8. CDR1 and CDR2 (germline): MNHNS, SASEGT. The CDR3 is 14 amino acids. CDR3 nucleotide sequence: TGTGCCAGCAGCCCCCGGGACAGATTCTACGAGCAGTACTTC. Its protein is CASSPRDRFYEQYF.

The chain employs TRBV11-2 and TRBJ1-1; weak D call: TRBD1 (5 bases). The CDR3 is 15 amino acids. Trimming cost V 6 bases and J 7 bases, with 21 bases left between them. Per germline, CDR1 SGHAT and CDR2 FQNNGV. As DNA, the CDR3 is TGTGCCAGCAGTATTAGATCGAGAAGGGACGGTGAAGCTTTCTTT. It encodes CASSIRSRRDGEAFF.

A single count supports this clone. The rearrangement joins TRBV5-4 to TRBJ2-5, with TRBD2 matching over 7 bases. This CDR3 has 14 amino acids. Germline CDR1 and CDR2: SGHNT and YYREEE (reference sequence). With 3 bases clipped from V and 2 bases from J, the junction kept 4 bases outside the gene matches. DNA of the CDR3: TGTGCCAGCAGCTACGGGGACTATCAAGAGACCCAGTACTTC. Its protein is CASSYGDYQETQYF.

V and J are TRBV5-8 and TRBJ1-4; D call uncertain. The CDR3 has 11 residues. Per germline, CDR1 SGHTS and CDR2 YDEGEE. With 1 base removed from V and 12 bases from J, the gap between germline ends came to 7 bases. The CDR3 sequence is CASSLTYELFF. DNA of the CDR3: TGTGCCAGCAGCTTGACCTACGAACTGTTTTTT.

V usage is TRBV19 and J usage is TRBJ1-1; a weak D match, TRBD1 (5 bases). This CDR3 is 15 amino acids long. The germline gives CDR1 LNHDA, CDR2 SQIVND (reference sequence). V dropped 6 bases and J dropped 2 bases, with 16 bases sitting between them. DNA of the CDR3: TGTGCCAGTAGGAGGGGTGGTTTGAAAAACACTGAAGCTTTCTTT. Protein sequence: CASRRGGLKNTEAFF. The whole variable domain, filled in from reference TRBV19 and TRBJ1-1, reads DGGITQSPKYLFRKEGQNVTLSCEQNLNHDAMYWYRQDPGQGLRLIYYSQIVNDFQKGDIAEGYSVSREKKESFPLTVTSAQKNPTAFYLCASRRGGLKNTEAFFGQGTRLTVV.

V usage is TRBV27 and J usage is TRBJ2-1; TRBD2 matches 8 bases. The length of the CDR3 is 16 residues. V dropped 4 bases and J dropped 10; count of bases not matched to a gene: 15. The germline gives CDR1 MNHEY, CDR2 SMNVEV (reference sequence). The CDR3 loop reads CASSWKLAEAAGEQFF. Here the CDR3 DNA reads TGTGCCAGCAGTTGGAAACTAGCGGAGGCGGCGGGGGAGCAGTTCTTC.

The chain is built from TRBV11-2 and TRBJ1-3; TRBD1 is a possible D gene (6 bases). Germline loops: CDR1 SGHAT, CDR2 FQNNGV. This CDR3 is 16 amino acids long. V was cut by 4 bases and J by 0 bases, with 13 bases left in between. CDR3 in amino acids: CASSSGHTLSGNTIYF. CDR3 DNA sequence: TGTGCCAGCAGCTCGGGACATACGCTCTCTGGAAACACCATATATTTT.

The chain combines TRBV29-1 with TRBJ2-7, with 11 bases identical to TRBD2. Looked up from germline, CDR1 is SQVTM and CDR2 is ANQGSEA. With 5 bases clipped from V and 3 bases from J, the junction kept 3 bases outside the gene matches. This CDR3 region has 13 residues. The CDR3 spells CSVSGTSGYEQYF. The CDR3 nucleotides read TGCAGCGTTTCAGGGACTAGCGGCTACGAGCAGTACTTC.

The genes are TRBV28 and TRBJ1-5, with TRBD1 matching over 8 bases. J gave up 9 bases and V 8 bases, and 9 bases lay outside the gene matches. Germline CDR1 MDHEN, CDR2 SYDVKM. The CDR3 is 13 residues long. The chain's CDR3 is CASAGQGGWPQHF. For the CDR3, the DNA is TGTGCCAGCGCTGGACAGGGTGGGTGGCCCCAGCATTTT.

The CDR3 nucleotides read TGTGCCAGCAGTGAAGCATTTAGGGGTTATAGCAATCAGCCCCAGCATTTT. This sequence encodes CASSEAFRGYSNQPQHF. This chain connects TRBV6-1 to TRBJ1-5, with a tentative D call TRBD1 (5 bases). This CDR3 contains 17 residues. Germline assignment: CDR1 MNHNS and CDR2 SASEGT. Trimming left V 0 bases short and J 0 bases short, with 12 bases between.

The V gene is TRBV28, the J gene TRBJ2-5, with D perhaps matching TRBD2 (7 bases). Germline CDR1 is MDHEN and CDR2 is SYDVKM. Trimming pared 7 bases from V and 4 bases from J, leaving 19 bases between. The CDR3 has 15 amino acids. The CDR3, as DNA: TGTGCCAGCACCTTGGGGGCGGGAGTGAGAGAGACCCAGTACTTC. Its translation: CASTLGAGVRETQYF.

CDR3 sequence reads: CASSRLWGRTGGQMNTEAFF. As DNA, the CDR3 is TGCGCCAGCAGCCGCCTCTGGGGAAGGACTGGGGGCCAAATGAACACTGAAGCTTTCTTT. The V gene is TRBV4-1, the J gene TRBJ1-1; maybe TRBD1 (6 bases). The germline V gene has CDR1 MGHRA and CDR2 YSYEKL. This CDR3 spans 20 amino acids. V gave up 4 bases and J gave up 0 bases, with 27 bases separating them.

The CDR3 region is CASSLKMGGEQYF. The CDR3 bases are TGTGCCAGCAGCTTAAAAATGGGTGGCGAGCAGTACTTC. This chain links TRBV7-8 with TRBJ2-7; D is uncertain. V was pared by 2 bases and J by 6 bases, with 11 bases between. Per germline, CDR1 SGHVS and CDR2 FQNEAQ. This CDR3 is 13 amino acids long.

The chain combines TRBV5-5 with TRBJ2-1; a possible D gene is TRBD1 (6 bases). There are 16 residues in the CDR3. V was trimmed by 1 base and J by 3 bases, leaving 14 bases between them. Germline loops: CDR1 SGHKS, CDR2 YYEKEE (reference sequence). CDR3: CASSLIRDTGYNEQFF. The CDR3 DNA is TGTGCCAGCAGCTTGATCAGGGACACCGGCTACAATGAGCAGTTCTTC.